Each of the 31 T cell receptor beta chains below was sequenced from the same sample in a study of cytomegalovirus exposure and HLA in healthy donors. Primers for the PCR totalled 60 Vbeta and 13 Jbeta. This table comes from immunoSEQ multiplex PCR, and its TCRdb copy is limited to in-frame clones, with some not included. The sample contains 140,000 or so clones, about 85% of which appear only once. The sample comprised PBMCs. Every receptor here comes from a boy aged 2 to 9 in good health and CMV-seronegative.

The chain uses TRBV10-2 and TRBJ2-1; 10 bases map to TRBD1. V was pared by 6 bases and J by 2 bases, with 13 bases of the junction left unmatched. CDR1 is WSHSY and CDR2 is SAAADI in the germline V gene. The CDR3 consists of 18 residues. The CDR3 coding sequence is TGCGCCAGCAGGGGGACAGGGGCAGGGGGGAGGGCCTACAATGAGCAGTTCTTC. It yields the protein CASRGTGAGGRAYNEQFF.

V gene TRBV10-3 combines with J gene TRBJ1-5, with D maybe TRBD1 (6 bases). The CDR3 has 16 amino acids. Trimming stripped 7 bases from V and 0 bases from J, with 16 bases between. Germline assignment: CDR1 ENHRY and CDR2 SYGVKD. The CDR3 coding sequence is TGTGCCATCATCCCCCCGGACAGACATAGCAATCAGCCCCAGCATTTT. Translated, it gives CAIIPPDRHSNQPQHF.

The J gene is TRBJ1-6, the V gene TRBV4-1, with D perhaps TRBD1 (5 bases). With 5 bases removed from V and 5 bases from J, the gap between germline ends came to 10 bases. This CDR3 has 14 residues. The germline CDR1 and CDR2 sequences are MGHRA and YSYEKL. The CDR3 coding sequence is TGCGCCAGCAGCGTAGACAGAGATAATTCACCCCTCCACTTT. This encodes CASSVDRDNSPLHF.

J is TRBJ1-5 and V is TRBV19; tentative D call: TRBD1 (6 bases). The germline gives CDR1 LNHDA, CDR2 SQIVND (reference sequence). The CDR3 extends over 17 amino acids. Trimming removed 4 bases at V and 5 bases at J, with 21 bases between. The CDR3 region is CASSTRYAGVLDQPQHF. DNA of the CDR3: TGTGCCAGTAGTACGCGCTACGCAGGGGTCCTCGATCAGCCCCAGCATTTT.

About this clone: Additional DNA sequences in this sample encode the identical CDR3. This CDR3 reads CASSLGQGSYEQYF. The CDR3, as DNA: TGCGCCAGCAGCTTGGGACAGGGCTCCTACGAGCAGTACTTC. The J gene is TRBJ2-7, the V gene TRBV5-1, with TRBD1 matching over 7 bases. The V gene end was trimmed by 0 bases and the J gene end by 0 bases; junction bases not matched to a gene: 0. This CDR3 contains 14 residues. Germline CDR1 SGHRS, CDR2 YFSETQ.

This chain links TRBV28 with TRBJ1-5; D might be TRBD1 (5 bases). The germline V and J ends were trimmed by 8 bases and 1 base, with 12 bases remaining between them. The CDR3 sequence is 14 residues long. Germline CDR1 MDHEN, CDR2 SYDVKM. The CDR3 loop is CASGRGDSNQPQHF. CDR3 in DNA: TGTGCCAGCGGTCGGGGGGACAGCAATCAGCCCCAGCATTTT.

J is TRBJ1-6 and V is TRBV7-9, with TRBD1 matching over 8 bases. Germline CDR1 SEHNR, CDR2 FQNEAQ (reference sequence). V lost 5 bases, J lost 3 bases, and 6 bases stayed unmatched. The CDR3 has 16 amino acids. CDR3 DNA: TGTGCCAGCAGCAGGACAGGGTCTTACTATAATTCACCCCTCCACTTT. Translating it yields CASSRTGSYYNSPLHF.

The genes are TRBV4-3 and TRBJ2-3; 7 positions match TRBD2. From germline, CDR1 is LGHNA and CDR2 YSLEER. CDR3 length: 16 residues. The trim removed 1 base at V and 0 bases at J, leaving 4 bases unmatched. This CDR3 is CASSQGREISTDTQYF. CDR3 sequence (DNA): TGCGCCAGCAGCCAAGGGCGGGAGATTAGCACAGATACGCAGTATTTT.

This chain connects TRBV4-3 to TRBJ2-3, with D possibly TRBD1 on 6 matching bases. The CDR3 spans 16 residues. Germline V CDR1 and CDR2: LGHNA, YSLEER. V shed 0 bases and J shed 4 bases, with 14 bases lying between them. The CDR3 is CASSQERSGGADTQYF. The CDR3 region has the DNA TGCGCCAGCAGCCAAGAGCGGTCTGGGGGCGCAGATACGCAGTATTTT.

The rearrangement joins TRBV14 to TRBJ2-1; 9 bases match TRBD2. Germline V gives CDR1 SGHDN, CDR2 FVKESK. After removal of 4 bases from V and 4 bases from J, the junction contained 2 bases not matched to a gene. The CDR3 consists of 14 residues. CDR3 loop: CASSLSGGYNEQFF. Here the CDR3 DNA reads TGTGCCAGCAGCCTTAGCGGGGGATACAATGAGCAGTTCTTC.

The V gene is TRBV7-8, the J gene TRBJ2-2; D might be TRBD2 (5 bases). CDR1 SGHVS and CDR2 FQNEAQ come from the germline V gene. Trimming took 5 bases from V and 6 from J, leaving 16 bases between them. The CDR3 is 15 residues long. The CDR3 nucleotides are TGTGCCAGCAGCCTAGGACTGAAGTGGGCCGGGGAGCTGTTTTTT. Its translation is CASSLGLKWAGELFF.

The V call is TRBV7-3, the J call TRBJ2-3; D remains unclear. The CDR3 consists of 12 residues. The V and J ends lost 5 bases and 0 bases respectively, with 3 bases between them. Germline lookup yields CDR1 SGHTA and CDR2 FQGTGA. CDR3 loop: CASSQSTDTQYF. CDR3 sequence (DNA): TGTGCCAGCAGCCAGAGCACAGATACGCAGTATTTT.

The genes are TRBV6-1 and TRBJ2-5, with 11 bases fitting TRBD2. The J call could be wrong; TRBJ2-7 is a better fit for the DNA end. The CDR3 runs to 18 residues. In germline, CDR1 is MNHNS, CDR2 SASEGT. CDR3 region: CASSDRGLADLGNYEQYF. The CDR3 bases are TGTGCCAGCAGTGACCGGGGACTAGCGGATCTTGGGAACTACGAGCAGTACTTC.

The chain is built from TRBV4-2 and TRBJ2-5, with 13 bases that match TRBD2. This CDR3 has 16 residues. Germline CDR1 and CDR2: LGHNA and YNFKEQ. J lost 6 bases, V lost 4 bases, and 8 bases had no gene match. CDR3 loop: CASSRVLAGGLKTQYF. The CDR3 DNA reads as TGTGCCAGCAGCCGCGTACTAGCGGGGGGGCTAAAGACCCAGTACTTC.

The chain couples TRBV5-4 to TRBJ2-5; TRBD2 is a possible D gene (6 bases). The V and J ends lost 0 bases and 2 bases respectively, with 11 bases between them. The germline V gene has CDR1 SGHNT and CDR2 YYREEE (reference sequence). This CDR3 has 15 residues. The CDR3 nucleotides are TGTGCCAGCAGCTTGGCGGGACGGGGGCAAGAGACCCAGTACTTC. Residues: CASSLAGRGQETQYF.

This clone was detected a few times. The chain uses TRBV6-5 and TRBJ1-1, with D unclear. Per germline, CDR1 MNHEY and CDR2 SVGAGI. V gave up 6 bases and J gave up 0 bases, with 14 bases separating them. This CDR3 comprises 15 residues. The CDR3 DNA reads TGTGCCAGCAGCGCGGTCCCAACCCTGAACACTGAAGCTTTCTTT. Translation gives CASSAVPTLNTEAFF.

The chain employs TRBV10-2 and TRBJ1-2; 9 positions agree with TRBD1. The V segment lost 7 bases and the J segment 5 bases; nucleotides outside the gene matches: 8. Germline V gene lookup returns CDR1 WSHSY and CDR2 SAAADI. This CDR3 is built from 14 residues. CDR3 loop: CASTTPGQGYGYTF. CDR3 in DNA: TGCGCCAGCACTACTCCGGGACAGGGATATGGCTACACCTTC.

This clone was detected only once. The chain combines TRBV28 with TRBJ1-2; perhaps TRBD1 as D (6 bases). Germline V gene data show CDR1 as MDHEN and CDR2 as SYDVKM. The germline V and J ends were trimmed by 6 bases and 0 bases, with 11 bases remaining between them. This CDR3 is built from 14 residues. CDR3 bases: TGTGCCAGCAGATTGGACAGCCCTAACTATGGCTACACCTTC. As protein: CASRLDSPNYGYTF.

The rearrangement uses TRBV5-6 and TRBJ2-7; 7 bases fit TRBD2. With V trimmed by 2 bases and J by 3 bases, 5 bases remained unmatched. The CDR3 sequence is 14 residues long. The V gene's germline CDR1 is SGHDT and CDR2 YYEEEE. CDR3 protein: CASSFKPSGYEQYF. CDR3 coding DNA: TGTGCCAGCAGCTTTAAACCTAGCGGCTACGAGCAGTACTTC.

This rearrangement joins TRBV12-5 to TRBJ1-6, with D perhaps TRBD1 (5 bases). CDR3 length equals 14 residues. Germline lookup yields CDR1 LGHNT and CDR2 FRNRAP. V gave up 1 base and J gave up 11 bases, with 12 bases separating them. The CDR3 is CASGLGGGLPPLHF. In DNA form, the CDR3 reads TGTGCTAGTGGTTTGGGGGGGGGTTTACCACCCCTCCACTTT.

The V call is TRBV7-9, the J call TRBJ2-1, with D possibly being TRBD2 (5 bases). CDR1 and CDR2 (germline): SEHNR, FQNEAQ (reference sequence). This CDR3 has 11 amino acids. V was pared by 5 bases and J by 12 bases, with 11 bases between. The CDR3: CASSPEGGQFF. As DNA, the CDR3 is TGTGCCAGCAGCCCCGAGGGTGGGCAGTTCTTC.

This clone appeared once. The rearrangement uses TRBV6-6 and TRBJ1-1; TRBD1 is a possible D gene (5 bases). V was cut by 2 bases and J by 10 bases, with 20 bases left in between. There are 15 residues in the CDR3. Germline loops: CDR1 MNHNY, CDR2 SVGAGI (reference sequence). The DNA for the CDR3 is TGTGCCAGCAGTTACGATGGGGGAAGGTTGACTAGAGCTTTCTTT. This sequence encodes CASSYDGGRLTRAFF.

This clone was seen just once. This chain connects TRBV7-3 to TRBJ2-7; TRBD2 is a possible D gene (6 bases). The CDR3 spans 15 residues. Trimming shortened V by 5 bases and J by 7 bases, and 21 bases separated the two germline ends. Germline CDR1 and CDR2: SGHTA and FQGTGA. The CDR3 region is CASSPSSGGAGEQYF. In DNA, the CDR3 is TGTGCCAGCAGCCCGTCTTCTGGCGGGGCGGGGGAGCAGTACTTC.

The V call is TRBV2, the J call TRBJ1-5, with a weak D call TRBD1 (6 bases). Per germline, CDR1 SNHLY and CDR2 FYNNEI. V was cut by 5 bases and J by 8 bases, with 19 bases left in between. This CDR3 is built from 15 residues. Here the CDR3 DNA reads TGTGCCAGCAGTAGGGGACGGGGGGCTACGGAGCCCCAGCATTTT. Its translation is CASSRGRGATEPQHF.

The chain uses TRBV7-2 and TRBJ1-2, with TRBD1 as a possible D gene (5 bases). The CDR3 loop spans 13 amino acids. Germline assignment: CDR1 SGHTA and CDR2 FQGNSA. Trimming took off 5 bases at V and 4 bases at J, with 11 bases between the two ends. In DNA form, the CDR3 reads TGTGCCAGCAGCCCGACAGCTCCCTATGGCTACACCTTC. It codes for CASSPTAPYGYTF.

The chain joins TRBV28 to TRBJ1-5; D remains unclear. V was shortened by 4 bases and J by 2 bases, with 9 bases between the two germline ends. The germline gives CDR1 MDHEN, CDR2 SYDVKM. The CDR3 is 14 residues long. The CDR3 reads CASSSAGGNQPQHF. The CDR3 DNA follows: TGTGCCAGCAGTTCCGCGGGTGGCAATCAGCCCCAGCATTTT.

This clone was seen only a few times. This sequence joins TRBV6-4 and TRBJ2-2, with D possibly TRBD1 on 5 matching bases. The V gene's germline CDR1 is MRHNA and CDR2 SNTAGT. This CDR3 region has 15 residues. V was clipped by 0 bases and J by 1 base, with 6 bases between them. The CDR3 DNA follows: TGTGCCAGCAGTGACTCGCAGGGGAACACCGGGGAGCTGTTTTTT. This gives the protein CASSDSQGNTGELFF.

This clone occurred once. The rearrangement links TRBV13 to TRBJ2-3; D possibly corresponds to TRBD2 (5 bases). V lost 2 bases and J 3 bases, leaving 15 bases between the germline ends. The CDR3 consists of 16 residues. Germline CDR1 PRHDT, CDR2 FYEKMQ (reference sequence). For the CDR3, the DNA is TGTGCCAGCAGCTTACGGGCTAGCCGGTTTACAGATACGCAGTATTTT. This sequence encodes CASSLRASRFTDTQYF.

CDR3 amino acids: CASSPAGAGGTDTQYF. The CDR3 region has the DNA TGTGCCAGCAGCCCGGCGGGAGCGGGAGGGACAGATACGCAGTATTTT. The genes are TRBV9 and TRBJ2-3; 10 bases agree with TRBD2. Unmatched junction bases numbered 8, after V lost 4 bases and J lost 3 bases. Looked up from germline, CDR1 is SGDLS and CDR2 is YYNGEE. The CDR3 contains 16 residues. The complete variable domain, with remaining parts taken from reference TRBV9 and TRBJ2-3, reads DSGVTQTPKHLITATGQRVTLRCSPRSGDLSVYWYQQSLDQGLQFLIQYYNGEERAKGNILERFSAQQFPDLHSELNLSSLELGDSALYFCASSPAGAGGTDTQYFGPGTRLTVL.

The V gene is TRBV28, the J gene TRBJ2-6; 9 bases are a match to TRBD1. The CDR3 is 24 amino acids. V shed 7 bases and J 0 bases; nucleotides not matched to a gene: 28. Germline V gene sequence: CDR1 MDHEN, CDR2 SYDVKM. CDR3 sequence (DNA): TGTGCCAGCACTCTCACCGGACCTAAATCCGGGACAGGGATGTGGGGCTCTGGGGCCAACGTCCTGACTTTC. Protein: CASTLTGPKSGTGMWGSGANVLTF.

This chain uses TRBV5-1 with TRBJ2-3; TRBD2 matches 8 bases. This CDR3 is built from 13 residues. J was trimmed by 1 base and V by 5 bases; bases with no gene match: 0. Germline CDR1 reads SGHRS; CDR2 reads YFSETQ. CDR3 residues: CASRTSGTDTQYF. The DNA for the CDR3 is TGCGCCAGCAGGACTAGCGGCACAGATACGCAGTATTTT.